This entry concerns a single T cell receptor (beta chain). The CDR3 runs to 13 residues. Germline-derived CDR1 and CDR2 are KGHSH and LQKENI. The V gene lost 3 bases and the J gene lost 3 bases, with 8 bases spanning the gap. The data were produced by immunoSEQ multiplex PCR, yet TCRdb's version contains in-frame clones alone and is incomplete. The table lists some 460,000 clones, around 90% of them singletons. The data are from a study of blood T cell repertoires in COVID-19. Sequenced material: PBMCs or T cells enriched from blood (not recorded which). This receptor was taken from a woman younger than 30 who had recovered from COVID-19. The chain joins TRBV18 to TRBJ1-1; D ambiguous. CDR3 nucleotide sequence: TGTGCCAGCTCACCCTCCCTTGACACTGAAGCTTTCTTT. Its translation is CASSPSLDTEAFF.